This is a list of T cell receptor beta chains from one sample in a study of PD-L1 blockade in urothelial cancer. Profiling relied on immunoSEQ multiplex PCR, and the TCRdb table lists in-frame clones only, not all of them. The table has 40,000 to 60,000 clones, roughly 80% seen once. The sequences come from PBMCs, collected around atezolizumab (anti-PD-L1) treatment. All receptors derive from a man between 65 and 85 years old with urothelial cancer. CDR3s leave out the opening cysteine and the closing phenylalanine or tryptophan. Expanded clones are given a class, and other clones once, few, many or no size at all.

TRBV19	.	TRBJ1-4	ATSLVQGKGEKLF
TRBV30	.	TRBJ1-2	AWRGTGAGGYT
TRBV19	.	TRBJ1-2	ASSIAQGYGYT
TRBV9	few	TRBJ1-5	ASSVGQGGQPQH
TRBV7-3	.	TRBJ2-3	ASSPGQSTDTQY
TRBV2	.	TRBJ1-4	ASSGYRGRNEKLF
TRBV11-2	.	TRBJ2-5	ASSLVAGAGETQY
TRBV9	.	TRBJ2-2	ASSRSGTRGGELF
TRBV30	.	TRBJ2-2	AWDRDRAIPGELF
TRBV5-4	.	TRBJ2-1	ASSSRGGRGNEQF
TRBV7-9	.	TRBJ2-1	ASSSSQGANEQF
TRBV11-2	once	TRBJ2-5	ASMRVETQY
TRBV9	.	TRBJ2-5	ASSGGQGEGETQY
TRBV10-1	.	TRBJ2-2	ASSDPGLARTGELF
TRBV19	.	TRBJ2-5	ASSILPESQETQY
TRBV5-6	.	TRBJ2-1	ASSNYLRTNEQF
TRBV11-3	once	TRBJ2-7	ASSLNSGSDYEQY
TRBV2	few	TRBJ2-3	ASSEFRESSTDTQY
TRBV28	.	TRBJ2-5	ASSLLTGVAETQY
TRBV28	.	TRBJ1-1	ASSFWRTLNTEAF
TRBV9	once	TRBJ2-5	ASSLYGQAEETQY
TRBV29-1	.	TRBJ1-2	SVDGLVQGLRVGYT
TRBV11-2	once	TRBJ2-2	ASSPRTSHTGELF
TRBV2	.	TRBJ2-6	ASTRDIFSGANVLT
TRBV28	.	TRBJ2-7	ASSLPRTGANEQY
TRBV29-1	.	TRBJ2-5	SVETGQGARETQY
TRBV4-1	few	TRBJ1-1	ASSTLRGWTEAF
TRBV5-1	.	TRBJ2-3	ASSLLGEPTDTQY
TRBV19	.	TRBJ1-2	ASSIGAGGPVYGYT
TRBV5-6	.	TRBJ2-1	ASSLLSGAYNEQF
TRBV2	.	TRBJ1-1	ASTFTGMNTEAF
TRBV28	few	TRBJ2-3	ASSLWGQTDTQY
TRBV19	.	TRBJ2-5	ASSPGLAGGPGETQY
TRBV6-5	.	TRBJ1-3	ASSYSIGGSGNTIY
TRBV7-2	.	TRBJ2-3	AKSRQGEDTQY
TRBV5-1	.	TRBJ2-7	ASSIAGGPYEQY
TRBV14	.	TRBJ1-1	ASSQDRAGRGAEAF
TRBV28	.	TRBJ1-2	ASSPRVGGSNYGYT
TRBV6-6	.	TRBJ2-7	ASSYGGRKNEQY
TRBV10-1	.	TRBJ2-1	ASSDPGTIAGNEQF
TRBV6-1	.	TRBJ2-6	ASSESWGETGANVLT